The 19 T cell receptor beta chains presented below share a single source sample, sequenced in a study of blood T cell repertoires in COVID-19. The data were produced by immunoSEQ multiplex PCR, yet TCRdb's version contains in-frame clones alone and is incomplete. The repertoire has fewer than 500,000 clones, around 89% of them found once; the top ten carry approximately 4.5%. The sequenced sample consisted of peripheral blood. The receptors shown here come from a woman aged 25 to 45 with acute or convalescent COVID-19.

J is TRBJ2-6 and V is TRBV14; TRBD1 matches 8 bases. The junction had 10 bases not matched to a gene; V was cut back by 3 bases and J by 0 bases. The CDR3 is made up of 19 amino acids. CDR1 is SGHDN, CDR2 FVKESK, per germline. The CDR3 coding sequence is TGTGCCAGCAGCCACTTCTCCGGGACAGGAGTCTCTGGGGCCAACGTCCTGACTTTC. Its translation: CASSHFSGTGVSGANVLTF. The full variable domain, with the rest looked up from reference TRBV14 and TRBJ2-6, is EAGVTQFPSHSVIEKGQTVTLRCDPISGHDNLYWYRRVMGKEIKFLLHFVKESKQDESGMPNNRFLAERTGGTYSTLKVQPAELEDSGVYFCASSHFSGTGVSGANVLTFGAGSRLTVL.

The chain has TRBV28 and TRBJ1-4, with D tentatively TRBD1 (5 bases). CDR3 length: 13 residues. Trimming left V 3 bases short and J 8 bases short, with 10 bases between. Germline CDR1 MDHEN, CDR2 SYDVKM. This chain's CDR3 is CASSLQGREKLFF. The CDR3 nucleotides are TGTGCCAGCAGTTTGCAGGGTCGGGAAAAACTGTTTTTT. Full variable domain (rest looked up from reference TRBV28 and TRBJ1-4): DVKVTQSSRYLVKRTGEKVFLECVQDMDHENMFWYRQDPGLGLRLIYFSYDVKMKEKGDIPEGYSVSREKKERFSLILESASTNQTSMYLCASSLQGREKLFFGSGTQLSVL.

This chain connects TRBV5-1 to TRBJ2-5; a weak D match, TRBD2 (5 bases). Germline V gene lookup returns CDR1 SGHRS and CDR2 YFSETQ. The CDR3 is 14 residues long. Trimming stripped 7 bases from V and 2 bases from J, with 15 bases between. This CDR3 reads CASGPTGKQETQYF. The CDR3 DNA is TGCGCCAGCGGGCCCACCGGGAAGCAAGAGACCCAGTACTTC.

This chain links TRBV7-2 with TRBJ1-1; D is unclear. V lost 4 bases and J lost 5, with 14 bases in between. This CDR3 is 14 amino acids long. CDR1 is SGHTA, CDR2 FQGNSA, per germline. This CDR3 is CASSSGPTGTEAFF. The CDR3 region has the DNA TGTGCCAGCAGCTCAGGCCCAACGGGGACTGAAGCTTTCTTT.

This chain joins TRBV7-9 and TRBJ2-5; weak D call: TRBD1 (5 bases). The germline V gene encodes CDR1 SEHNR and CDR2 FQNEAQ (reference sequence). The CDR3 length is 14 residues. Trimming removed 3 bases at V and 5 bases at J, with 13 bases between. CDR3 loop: CASSFWAGWETQYF. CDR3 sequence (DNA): TGTGCCAGCAGCTTTTGGGCAGGGTGGGAGACCCAGTACTTC.

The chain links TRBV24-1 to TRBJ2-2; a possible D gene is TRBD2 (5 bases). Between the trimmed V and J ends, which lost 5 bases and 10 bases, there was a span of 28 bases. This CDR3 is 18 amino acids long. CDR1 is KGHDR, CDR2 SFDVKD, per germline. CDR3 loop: CATSVGGMGRGPSEELFF. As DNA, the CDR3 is TGTGCCACCAGTGTAGGAGGCATGGGAAGAGGCCCCTCCGAGGAGCTGTTTTTT.

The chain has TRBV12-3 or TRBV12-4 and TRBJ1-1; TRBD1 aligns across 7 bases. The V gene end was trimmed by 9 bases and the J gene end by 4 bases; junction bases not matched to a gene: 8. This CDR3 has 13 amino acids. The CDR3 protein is CASWRAGGTEAFF. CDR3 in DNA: TGTGCCAGTTGGAGGGCAGGGGGCACTGAAGCTTTCTTT.

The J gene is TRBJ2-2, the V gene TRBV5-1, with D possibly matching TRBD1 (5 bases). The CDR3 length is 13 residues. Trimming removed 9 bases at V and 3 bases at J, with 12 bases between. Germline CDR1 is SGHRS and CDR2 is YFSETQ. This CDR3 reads CATPPGYTGELFF. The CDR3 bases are TGCGCCACCCCACCAGGGTACACCGGGGAGCTGTTTTTT.

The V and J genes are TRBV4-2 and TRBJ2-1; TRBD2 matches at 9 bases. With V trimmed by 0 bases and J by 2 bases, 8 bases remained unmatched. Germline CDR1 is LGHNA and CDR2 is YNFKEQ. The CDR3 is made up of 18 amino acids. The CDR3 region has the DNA TGTGCCAGCAGCCAAGAAGGCGGGGGGGCAGTTACCTACAATGAGCAGTTCTTC. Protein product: CASSQEGGGAVTYNEQFF.

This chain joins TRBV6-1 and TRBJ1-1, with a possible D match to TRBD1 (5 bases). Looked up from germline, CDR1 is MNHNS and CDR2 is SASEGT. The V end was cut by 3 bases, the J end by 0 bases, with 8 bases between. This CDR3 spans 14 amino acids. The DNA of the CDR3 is TGTGCCAGCAGTGAGACAGAGATGAACACTGAAGCTTTCTTT. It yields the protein CASSETEMNTEAFF.

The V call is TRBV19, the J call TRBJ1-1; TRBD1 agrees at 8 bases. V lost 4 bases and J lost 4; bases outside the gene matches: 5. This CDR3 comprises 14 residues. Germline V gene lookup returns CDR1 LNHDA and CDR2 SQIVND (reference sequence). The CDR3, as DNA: TGTGCCAGTAGTAGAAAGACAGGGGTCACTGAAGCTTTCTTT. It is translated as CASSRKTGVTEAFF.

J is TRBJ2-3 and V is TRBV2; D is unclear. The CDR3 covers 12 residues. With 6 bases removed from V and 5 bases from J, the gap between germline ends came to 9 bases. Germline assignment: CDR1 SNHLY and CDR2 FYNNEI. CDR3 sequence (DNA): TGTGCCAGCAGGGCCCGTTTAGATACGCAGTATTTT. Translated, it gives CASRARLDTQYF.

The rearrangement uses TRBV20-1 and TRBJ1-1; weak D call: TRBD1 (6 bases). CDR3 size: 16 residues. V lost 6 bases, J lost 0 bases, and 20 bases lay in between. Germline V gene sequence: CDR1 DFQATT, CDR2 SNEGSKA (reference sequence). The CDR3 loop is CSASQTQGIMNTEAFF. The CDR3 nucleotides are TGCAGTGCAAGTCAGACCCAGGGGATAATGAACACTGAAGCTTTCTTT.

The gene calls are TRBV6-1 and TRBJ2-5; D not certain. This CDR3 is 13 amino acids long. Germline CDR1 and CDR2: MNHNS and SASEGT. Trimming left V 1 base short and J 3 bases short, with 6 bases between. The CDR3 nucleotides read TGTGCCAGCAGTGAAGTAGGAGAAGAGACCCAGTACTTC. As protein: CASSEVGEETQYF.

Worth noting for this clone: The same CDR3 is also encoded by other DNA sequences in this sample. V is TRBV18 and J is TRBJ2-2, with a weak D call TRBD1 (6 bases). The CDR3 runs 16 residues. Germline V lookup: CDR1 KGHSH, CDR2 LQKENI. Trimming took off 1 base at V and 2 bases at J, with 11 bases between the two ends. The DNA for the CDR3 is TGTGCCAGCTCACCACAAGGACAGTCAAACACCGGGGAGCTGTTTTTT. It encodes CASSPQGQSNTGELFF.

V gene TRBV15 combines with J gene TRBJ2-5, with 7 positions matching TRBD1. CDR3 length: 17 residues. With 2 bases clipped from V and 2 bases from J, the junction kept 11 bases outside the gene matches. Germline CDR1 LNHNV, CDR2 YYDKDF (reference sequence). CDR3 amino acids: CATSRPMYGTEQETQYF. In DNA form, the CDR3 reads TGTGCCACCAGCAGACCGATGTATGGGACAGAACAAGAGACCCAGTACTTC. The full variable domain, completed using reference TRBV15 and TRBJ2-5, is DAMVIQNPRYQVTQFGKPVTLSCSQTLNHNVMYWYQQKSSQAPKLLFHYYDKDFNNEADTPDNFQSRRPNTSFCFLDIRSPGLGDTAMYLCATSRPMYGTEQETQYFGPGTRLLVL.

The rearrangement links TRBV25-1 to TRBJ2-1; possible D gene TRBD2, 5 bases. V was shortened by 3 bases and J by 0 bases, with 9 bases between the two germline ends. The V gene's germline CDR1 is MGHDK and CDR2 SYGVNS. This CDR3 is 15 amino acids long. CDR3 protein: CASSDSGYSYNEQFF. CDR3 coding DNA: TGTGCCAGCAGTGACAGCGGTTACTCCTACAATGAGCAGTTCTTC.

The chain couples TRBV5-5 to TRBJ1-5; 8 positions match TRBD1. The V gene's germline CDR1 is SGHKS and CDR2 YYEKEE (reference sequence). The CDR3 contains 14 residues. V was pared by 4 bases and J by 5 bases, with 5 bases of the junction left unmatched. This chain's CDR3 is CASSPQGAYQPQHF. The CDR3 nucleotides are TGTGCCAGCAGCCCTCAGGGGGCCTATCAGCCCCAGCATTTT.

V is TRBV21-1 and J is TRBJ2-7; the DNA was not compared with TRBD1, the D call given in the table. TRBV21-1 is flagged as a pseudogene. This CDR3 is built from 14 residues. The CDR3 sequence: CASSRGTGPYEQYF. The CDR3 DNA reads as TGTGCCAGCAGCAGAGGGACAGGGCCCTACGAGCAGTACTTC.